This TCR beta chain was captured by sequencing in a study of blood T cell repertoires in COVID-19. Study details: The United States, Italy and Spain supplied acute and convalescent COVID-19 samples. T cells, B-cell-depleted T cells, or PBMCs supplied cDNA or gDNA.

This CDR3 is built from 16 residues. V shed 3 bases, J shed 2 bases, and the junction held 6 bases outside the gene matches. Germline assignment: CDR1 SGHRS and CDR2 YFSETQ. Per the original data handling: Amplification from reference gene primers served as the basis for estimated nucleated cell counts. TCRdb's copy holds only in-frame clones and misses some; the assay was immunoSEQ multiplex PCR. That table furnishes V, J and clone size, whereas the DNA furnished D and trimming. Altogether roughly 17,000 clones are present, roughly nine tenths being singletons, with the ten largest covering less than 6%.

Material for sequencing was peripheral blood. This clonotype was sampled from a human donor in a cohort sampled during active COVID-19. This chain joins TRBV5-1 and TRBJ2-3, with 10 bases that match TRBD1. CDR3 nucleotides: TGCGCCAGCAGCTACCTAGGGACAGGGGTCACAGATACGCAGTATTTT. It encodes CASSYLGTGVTDTQYF.